The rows below give T cell receptor beta chains drawn from one sample of a study of cytomegalovirus exposure and HLA in healthy donors. Method: immunoSEQ multiplex PCR; TCRdb's copy keeps in-frame clones and lacks some. The sample records approximately 92,000 clones, about 86% being singletons. Sequencing was done on a sample of PBMCs. These receptors all stem from a woman in her 70s in good health and CMV-seropositive. Both conserved end residues are part of each CDR3. The D gene is left open where the match is weak.

TRBJ1-2 . TRBV29-1 CSALDRSNYGYTF
TRBJ1-2 TRBD1 TRBV25-1 CASSGAGTGYGYTF
TRBJ1-5 . TRBV4-1 CASSQGGAGGQPQHF
TRBJ2-7 TRBD2 TRBV6-1 CASRGAGGNYYEQYF
TRBJ2-7 . TRBV7-9 CSSTIASGGEQYF
TRBJ1-5 TRBD1 TRBV10-3 CAISRQGRNQPQHF
TRBJ1-5 . TRBV28 CASSLGGASQPQHF
TRBJ2-5 . TRBV2 CASSERRVGGETQYF
TRBJ2-7 . TRBV18 CASSRGLASYEQYF
TRBJ2-5 . TRBV5-1 CASSPEGSSETQYF
TRBJ2-1 TRBD1 TRBV9 CASSPRRQGYNEQFF
TRBJ2-5 . TRBV14 CASSQTQETQYF
TRBJ2-3 TRBD2 TRBV4-2 CASSQGDGGRKDTQYF
TRBJ2-1 . TRBV11-3 CASSFGTGHSYNEQFF
TRBJ2-7 . TRBV7-2 CASSFQRGSWSSYERYF
TRBJ1-4 TRBD1 TRBV5-8 CASSLMTGGNEKLFF
TRBJ1-5 . TRBV7-6 CASSPMENSNQPQHF
TRBJ1-5 . TRBV6-6 CASSYGGVGQPQHF
TRBJ2-7 . TRBV6-6 CASSYGGHSYEQYF
TRBJ2-1 TRBD2 TRBV5-1 CASSFSGRDNNEQFF
TRBJ2-1 TRBD2 TRBV11-2 CASSLGLAGGRGNEQFF
TRBJ2-3 TRBD1 TRBV28 CAAQGQGRDTQYF
TRBJ2-1 TRBD2 TRBV10-1 CASSVATSGSDEQFF
TRBJ1-3 TRBD1 TRBV5-4 CASSSGTGSGNTIYF